One and the same sample provided the 5 T cell receptor beta chains below, sequenced in a study of T cells in Graves' hyperthyroidism and ophthalmopathy (dated by TCRdb to between 2018 and 2021). The protocol used for the library was multiplex PCR. Sequencing was performed on an Illumina HiSeq 2000. Amplification of TCR beta CDR3 regions was carried out from RNA transcripts. For the first round of RT-PCR on the TCR CDR3, the HTBI primer set was used together with the Qiagen OneStep RT-PCR kit. The public reads were quality trimmed at Q25 with fastp and then assembled into clones with MiXCR by TCRdb, keeping productive beta chains. A single entry per CDR3 protein holds the most common genes and DNA from its merged rows. In this sample the table shows 330,000 or so distinct CDR3 sequences, about a sixth of which occur a single time. Less than 20% of the sample belongs to the ten largest clones. Sequences were obtained from blood. Source of these receptors: a woman in her forties with Graves' ophthalmopathy.

This clonotype was seen many times. CDR3 nucleotide sequence: TGTGCCAGCAGTACAGGGTCCGGCTACGAGCAGTACTTC. Translation gives CASSTGSGYEQYF. The chain carries TRBV6-1 and TRBJ2-7; D possibly corresponds to TRBD1 (6 bases). This CDR3 is 13 amino acids long. V lost 5 bases, J lost 3 bases, and 11 bases lay in between. From germline, CDR1 is MNHNS and CDR2 SASEGT.

This clonotype has at least ten counts. The chain couples TRBV12-3 or TRBV12-4 to TRBJ1-5; D may be TRBD1 (5 bases). The CDR3 consists of 17 residues. Trimming took off 4 bases at V and 5 bases at J, with 21 bases between the two ends. CDR3 loop: CASSSSISGTSYQPQHF. DNA for the CDR3: TGTGCCAGCAGTTCGTCCATTTCAGGGACCTCATATCAGCCCCAGCATTTT.

This clonotype came up many times. This sequence joins TRBV12-3 or TRBV12-4 and TRBJ1-6; D ambiguous. V gave up 3 bases and J gave up 10 bases, with 10 bases separating them. The CDR3 covers 13 residues. The CDR3 reads CASSFGDWSPLHF. The CDR3 region has the DNA TGTGCCAGCAGTTTCGGGGATTGGTCACCCCTCCACTTT.

This clonotype was observed a handful of times. The chain recombines TRBV28 with TRBJ2-5; possibly TRBD2 for D (6 bases). Trimming removed 6 bases at V and 3 bases at J, with 26 bases between. In germline, CDR1 is MDHEN, CDR2 SYDVKM. The CDR3 runs 18 residues. The CDR3 sequence is CASSIPLASGEDKETQYF. The CDR3 DNA sequence: TGTGCCAGCAGCATACCCTTAGCGTCGGGAGAAGACAAAGAGACCCAGTACTTC.

This clonotype was seen repeatedly, ten times or more. This chain links TRBV6-1 with TRBJ1-5, with no clear D. This CDR3 contains 14 residues. CDR1 and CDR2 from the germline V gene are MNHNS and SASEGT. The ends were cut back, 3 bases at V and 4 bases at J, with 10 bases in the middle. The CDR3 region has the DNA TGTGCCAGCAGTGATCGGGGATGGAATCAGCCCCAGCATTTT. This translates into CASSDRGWNQPQHF.